One and the same sample provided the 14 T cell receptor beta chains below, sequenced in a study of somatic mutations in cytotoxic T cells in rheumatoid arthritis. Measured with immunoSEQ multiplex PCR; TCRdb has only the in-frame clones, and not every one. In the table there are about 15,000 clones, 78% of which are singletons. The specimen sequenced was CD8+ T cells sorted from blood. The source of these receptors is an adult with rheumatoid arthritis.

This rearrangement joins TRBV28 to TRBJ1-2; the D is unclear. Trimming removed 4 bases at V and 2 bases at J, with 17 bases between. Germline CDR1 is MDHEN and CDR2 is SYDVKM. CDR3 size: 16 residues. The CDR3 reads CASSSIVPSGNYGYTF. Written as DNA, the CDR3 is TGTGCCAGCAGTTCCATAGTCCCCTCAGGAAACTATGGCTACACCTTC.

The chain combines TRBV6-6 with TRBJ2-6; D unclear. CDR3 length: 15 residues. CDR1 and CDR2 (germline): MNHNY, SVGAGI (reference sequence). V was pared by 6 bases and J by 0 bases, with 9 bases between. This CDR3 is CASRPYSSGANVLTF. The DNA for the CDR3 is TGTGCCAGCAGACCTTACAGCTCTGGGGCCAACGTCCTGACTTTC.

In its sample, this clone was seen a few times. The J gene is TRBJ2-3, the V gene TRBV7-9; perhaps TRBD2 as D (5 bases). The ends were cut back, 4 bases at V and 2 bases at J, with 13 bases in the middle. Germline V gene data show CDR1 as SEHNR and CDR2 as FQNEAQ (reference sequence). The CDR3 has 15 residues. CDR3 DNA: TGTGCCAGCAGCTCTTCGGAGGCCTCCACAGATACGCAGTATTTT. Protein sequence: CASSSSEASTDTQYF.

The chain has TRBV11-2 and TRBJ2-7, with unresolved D. The CDR3 is made up of 13 amino acids. V was pared by 3 bases and J by 2 bases, with 8 bases between. Per germline, CDR1 SGHAT and CDR2 FQNNGV. The CDR3 sequence: CASSFSRTYEQYF. The CDR3 region has the DNA TGTGCCAGCAGCTTTTCCAGGACCTACGAGCAGTACTTC. The variable domain in full, with the rest retrieved from reference TRBV11-2 and TRBJ2-7, is EAGVAQSPRYKIIEKRQSVAFWCNPISGHATLYWYQQILGQGPKLLIQFQNNGVVDDSQLPKDRFSAERLKGVDSTLKIQPAKLEDSAVYLCASSFSRTYEQYFGPGTRLTVT.

This chain connects TRBV29-1 to TRBJ2-7; 7 bases line up with TRBD1. V shed 3 bases and J 1 base; nucleotides not matched to a gene: 12. The CDR3 runs to 16 residues. Per germline, CDR1 SQVTM and CDR2 ANQGSEA. The CDR3 coding sequence is TGCAGCGTTGATTTTTCCGGGACAGCGATTTCCTACGAGCAGTACTTC. It codes for CSVDFSGTAISYEQYF.

The gene calls are TRBV10-3 and TRBJ2-7; no definite D call. The CDR3 contains 14 residues. Between the trimmed V and J ends, which lost 0 bases and 2 bases, there was a span of 8 bases. In germline, CDR1 is ENHRY, CDR2 SYGVKD. CDR3 in amino acids: CAISESKTAYEQYF. The DNA for the CDR3 is TGTGCCATCAGTGAGTCGAAGACGGCCTACGAGCAGTACTTC.

This sequence joins TRBV2 and TRBJ1-5; 12 bases fit TRBD1. After removal of 7 bases from V and 2 bases from J, the junction contained 9 bases not matched to a gene. The length of the CDR3 is 17 residues. CDR1 SNHLY and CDR2 FYNNEI come from the germline V gene. DNA for the CDR3: TGTGCCAGCAAAAAGGGGGACAGGGGGCGCGGCAATCAGCCCCAGCATTTT. Its protein product is CASKKGDRGRGNQPQHF. Complete variable domain (other parts from reference TRBV2 and TRBJ1-5): EPEVTQTPSHQVTQMGQEVILRCVPISNHLYFYWYRQILGQKVEFLVSFYNNEISEKSEIFDDQFSVERPDGSNFTLKIRSTKLEDSAMYFCASKKGDRGRGNQPQHFGDGTRLSIL.

CDR3 sequence (DNA): TGTGCCAGCAGCTTAGGCCCACTAGCGGGAGAAACGGACTACGAGCAGTACTTC. Protein sequence: CASSLGPLAGETDYEQYF. The J gene is TRBJ2-7, the V gene TRBV13, with 11 bases that match TRBD2. In germline, CDR1 is PRHDT, CDR2 FYEKMQ (reference sequence). The CDR3 covers 18 residues. J was trimmed by 3 bases and V by 0 bases; bases with no gene match: 10.

The J gene is TRBJ2-7, the V gene TRBV6-1; D possibly corresponds to TRBD1 (5 bases). The CDR3 is 15 residues long. Per germline, CDR1 MNHNS and CDR2 SASEGT. The V and J ends lost 3 bases and 6 bases respectively, with 18 bases between them. CDR3 protein: CASSDSPQGWGEQYF. For the CDR3, the DNA is TGTGCCAGCAGTGATTCTCCGCAGGGTTGGGGCGAGCAGTACTTC.

The chain recombines TRBV28 with TRBJ2-2; D possibly corresponds to TRBD1 (6 bases). CDR3 length: 15 amino acids. Between the trimmed V and J ends, which lost 0 bases and 4 bases, there was a span of 9 bases. Germline CDR1 and CDR2: MDHEN and SYDVKM. CDR3 protein: CASSLWAGVTGELFF. The CDR3 nucleotides read TGTGCCAGCAGTTTATGGGCAGGGGTCACCGGGGAGCTGTTTTTT.

This chain joins TRBV4-1 and TRBJ2-7; maybe TRBD1 (5 bases). The CDR3 length is 17 residues. Trimming removed 4 bases at V and 3 bases at J, with 22 bases between. The germline V gene has CDR1 MGHRA and CDR2 YSYEKL. CDR3 in amino acids: CASSPSGGAGSLYEQYF. In DNA form, the CDR3 reads TGCGCCAGCAGCCCTTCGGGTGGGGCAGGCTCCCTCTACGAGCAGTACTTC.

The chain uses TRBV11-2 and TRBJ2-3; maybe TRBD2 (6 bases). CDR1 and CDR2 from the germline V gene are SGHAT and FQNNGV. This CDR3 contains 18 residues. Trimming removed 0 bases from V and 3 bases from J, with 19 bases in between. CDR3 region: CASSLDLGWRDPTDTQYF. The CDR3 DNA is TGTGCCAGCAGCTTAGATCTGGGATGGCGGGACCCTACAGATACGCAGTATTTT.

The rearrangement uses TRBV14 and TRBJ2-3, with D possibly matching TRBD1 (6 bases). CDR1 is SGHDN, CDR2 FVKESK, per germline. The CDR3 extends over 15 amino acids. V lost 2 bases to trimming and J lost 5 bases, with 14 bases between them. The CDR3 loop reads CASSQLQGSRDTQYF. DNA for the CDR3: TGTGCCAGCAGCCAACTCCAGGGGTCGAGAGATACGCAGTATTTT. The full variable domain, completed using reference TRBV14 and TRBJ2-3, is EAGVTQFPSHSVIEKGQTVTLRCDPISGHDNLYWYRRVMGKEIKFLLHFVKESKQDESGMPNNRFLAERTGGTYSTLKVQPAELEDSGVYFCASSQLQGSRDTQYFGPGTRLTVL.

This clone was found once. In nucleotides, the CDR3 is TGTGCCAGCAGCTGGGAGGACACCTACGAGCAGTACTTC. Translating gives CASSWEDTYEQYF. This chain connects TRBV5-5 to TRBJ2-7, with a weak D call TRBD2 (6 bases). The V and J ends lost 3 bases and 2 bases respectively, with 9 bases between them. Germline assignment: CDR1 SGHKS and CDR2 YYEKEE (reference sequence). This CDR3 contains 13 residues. The entire variable domain, with the rest obtained from reference TRBV5-5 and TRBJ2-7, is as follows: DAGVTQSPTHLIKTRGQQVTLRCSPISGHKSVSWYQQVLGQGPQFIFQYYEKEERGRGNFPDRFSARQFPNYSSELNVNALLLGDSALYLCASSWEDTYEQYFGPGTRLTVT.